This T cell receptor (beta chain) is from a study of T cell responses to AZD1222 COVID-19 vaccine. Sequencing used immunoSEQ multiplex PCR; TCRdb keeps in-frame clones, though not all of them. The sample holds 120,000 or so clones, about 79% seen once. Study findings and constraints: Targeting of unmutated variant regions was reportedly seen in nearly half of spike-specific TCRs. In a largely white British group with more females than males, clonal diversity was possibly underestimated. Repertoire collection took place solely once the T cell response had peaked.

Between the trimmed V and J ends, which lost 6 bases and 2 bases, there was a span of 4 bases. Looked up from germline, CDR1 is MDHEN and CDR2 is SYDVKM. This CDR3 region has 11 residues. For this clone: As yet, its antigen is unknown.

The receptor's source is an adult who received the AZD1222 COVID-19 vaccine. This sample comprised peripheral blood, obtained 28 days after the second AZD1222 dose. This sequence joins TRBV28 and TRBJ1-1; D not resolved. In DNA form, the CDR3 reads TGTGCCAGCAGGATAAACACTGAAGCTTTCTTT. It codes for CASRINTEAFF.